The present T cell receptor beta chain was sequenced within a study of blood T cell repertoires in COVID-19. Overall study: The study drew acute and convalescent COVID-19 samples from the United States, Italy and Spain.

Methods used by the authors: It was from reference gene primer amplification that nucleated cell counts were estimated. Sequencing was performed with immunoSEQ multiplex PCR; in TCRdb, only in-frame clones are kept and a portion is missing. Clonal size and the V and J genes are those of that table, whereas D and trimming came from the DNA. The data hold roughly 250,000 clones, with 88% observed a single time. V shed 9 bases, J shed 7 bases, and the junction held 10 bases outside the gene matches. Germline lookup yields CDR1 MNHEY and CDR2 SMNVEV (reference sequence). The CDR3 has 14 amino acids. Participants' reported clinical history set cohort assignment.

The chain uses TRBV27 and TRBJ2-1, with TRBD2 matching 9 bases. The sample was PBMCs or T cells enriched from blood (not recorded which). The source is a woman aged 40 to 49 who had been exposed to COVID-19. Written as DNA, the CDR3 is TGTGCCAGTACCTTGGGGCGGGGGGGAAATGAGCAGTTCTTC. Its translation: CASTLGRGGNEQFF.